This record looks at one TCR beta chain sequence and its context. Using immunoSEQ multiplex PCR, the repertoire was profiled, and TCRdb retains in-frame clones only, with some absent. The table has around 250,000 clones, approximately 88% seen once. This entry is derived from a study of blood T cell repertoires in COVID-19. At the level of the study: Nucleic acid was either cDNA or gDNA, and it came from T cells, B-cell-depleted T cells, or PBMCs.

The CDR3 extends over 13 amino acids. Germline V gene data show CDR1 as LNHDA and CDR2 as SQIVND (reference sequence). Losses at the gene ends were 9 bases for V and 0 bases for J; bases not matched to a gene: 4. V usage is TRBV19 and J usage is TRBJ1-1; TRBD1 matches 7 bases. The sample was peripheral blood. The clonotype comes from a woman between 70 and 85 years old with COVID-19, enrolled during active disease. The CDR3 nucleotides are TGTGCCAGACAGGGGCCAATGAACACTGAAGCTTTCTTT. As protein: CARQGPMNTEAFF.